This TCR beta chain was identified in a study of blood T cell repertoires in COVID-19. Study-level background: Sources were T cells, B-cell-depleted T cells, or PBMCs; the material itself was cDNA or gDNA.

Study processing details: Quantification of nucleated cells was approximated via reference gene primer amplification. The method was immunoSEQ multiplex PCR; TCRdb's version includes in-frame clones alone and lacks a portion of them. Clonal size and the V and J genes are those of that table, whereas D and trimming came from the DNA. The table includes over 100,000 clones, around nine tenths detected once. In germline, CDR1 is SGHTA, CDR2 FQGNSA. V was pared by 0 bases and J by 2 bases, with 14 bases between. CDR3 length: 17 residues. The sequenced sample was peripheral blood. The chain combines TRBV7-2 with TRBJ1-5; TRBD1 might be the D (5 bases). This receptor was obtained from a man in his forties with acute or convalescent COVID-19. CDR3: CASSLAGRVRGNQPQHF. CDR3 bases: TGTGCCAGCAGCTTAGCGGGCAGGGTTCGTGGCAATCAGCCCCAGCATTTT.